Below are 28 T cell receptor beta chains sequenced from a single sample in a study of cytomegalovirus exposure and HLA in healthy donors. PCR used 60 Vbeta primers and 13 Jbeta primers. This table comes from immunoSEQ multiplex PCR, and its TCRdb copy is limited to in-frame clones, with some not included. The repertoire includes approximately 22,000 clones, roughly 80% of them detected once, and around 7% sits in the top ten. Sequenced: PBMCs. The receptors shown here come from a man in his 60s in good health and CMV-seronegative.

This chain joins TRBV18 and TRBJ2-1, with a possible D match to TRBD2 (6 bases). This CDR3 contains 15 residues. V was clipped by 4 bases and J by 0 bases, with 10 bases between them. Looked up from germline, CDR1 is KGHSH and CDR2 is LQKENI. CDR3 amino acids: CASSLGRDSYNEQFF. DNA of the CDR3: TGTGCCAGCTCACTTGGGCGGGACTCCTACAATGAGCAGTTCTTC. Variable domain in full (rest from reference TRBV18 and TRBJ2-1): NAGVMQNPRHLVRRRGQEARLRCSPMKGHSHVYWYRQLPEEGLKFMVYLQKENIIDESGMPKERFSAEFPKEGPSILRIQQVVRGDSAAYFCASSLGRDSYNEQFFGPGTRLTVL.

This chain joins TRBV6-6 and TRBJ1-5; 7 nucleotides agree with TRBD1. This CDR3 is 12 amino acids long. The trim removed 6 bases at V and 7 bases at J, leaving 3 bases unmatched. Germline lookup yields CDR1 MNHNY and CDR2 SVGAGI (reference sequence). The CDR3 is CASRQGDQPQHF. Here the CDR3 DNA reads TGTGCCAGCAGGCAGGGGGACCAGCCCCAGCATTTT.

The J gene is TRBJ2-7, the V gene TRBV19, with D tentatively TRBD1 (6 bases). This CDR3 spans 13 amino acids. The V gene's germline CDR1 is LNHDA and CDR2 SQIVND (reference sequence). The V end was cut by 5 bases, the J end by 3 bases, with 11 bases between. CDR3 nucleotides: TGTGCCAGTAGTGTCGGACAGAACTACGAGCAGTACTTC. This gives the protein CASSVGQNYEQYF.

The chain is built from TRBV18 and TRBJ1-1; no firm D call. The CDR3 extends over 14 amino acids. Looked up from germline, CDR1 is KGHSH and CDR2 is LQKENI. V lost 3 bases, J lost 1 base, and 9 bases lay in between. Written as DNA, the CDR3 is TGTGCCAGCTCACCCACACAGTGGAACACTGAAGCTTTCTTT. Translated: CASSPTQWNTEAFF.

V usage is TRBV11-3 and J usage is TRBJ2-1, with TRBD2 matching over 11 bases. Looked up from germline, CDR1 is SGHNT and CDR2 is YENEEA. Losses at the gene ends were 3 bases for V and 3 bases for J; bases not matched to a gene: 4. The CDR3 loop spans 16 amino acids. The CDR3 DNA reads TGTGCCAGCAGCTTGAAGGGACTAGCGGTCTACAATGAGCAGTTCTTC. This gives the protein CASSLKGLAVYNEQFF.

As to this clone: The sample carries other DNA sequences with the same CDR3. V gene TRBV11-2 combines with J gene TRBJ1-1; 8 nucleotides match TRBD1. With V trimmed by 5 bases and J by 4 bases, 18 bases remained unmatched. CDR1 and CDR2 from the germline V gene are SGHAT and FQNNGV. The CDR3 loop spans 18 amino acids. The DNA of the CDR3 is TGTGCCAGCAGCCTAGGTTTGATGCAGGGGGCAAGGTCCACTGAAGCTTTCTTT. Protein product: CASSLGLMQGARSTEAFF.

The chain uses TRBV10-2 and TRBJ2-5; no clear D gene. Looked up from germline, CDR1 is WSHSY and CDR2 is SAAADI. The V gene lost 0 bases and the J gene lost 5 bases, with 4 bases spanning the gap. The CDR3 is made up of 12 amino acids. The CDR3 DNA reads as TGCGCCAGCAGTGAGTCCCCGGAGACCCAGTACTTC. Its translation: CASSESPETQYF.

The V and J genes are TRBV6-1 and TRBJ2-3; D gene ambiguous. From germline, CDR1 is MNHNS and CDR2 SASEGT. The CDR3 runs 14 residues. Trimming left V 5 bases short and J 5 bases short, with 14 bases between. In nucleotides, the CDR3 is TGTGCCAGCAGTATCAGGAAAGGAAGAGATACGCAGTATTTT. Translating gives CASSIRKGRDTQYF.

The gene calls are TRBV7-9 and TRBJ2-2; the D gene is possibly TRBD1 (6 bases). V lost 5 bases, J lost 2 bases, and 15 bases lay in between. The CDR3 totals 16 residues. Germline V gene sequence: CDR1 SEHNR, CDR2 FQNEAQ (reference sequence). CDR3 nucleotide sequence: TGTGCCAGCAGCCCCAGAGGGACACCTAACACCGGGGAGCTGTTTTTT. This codes for CASSPRGTPNTGELFF.

The chain couples TRBV28 to TRBJ2-4; D possibly corresponds to TRBD2 (6 bases). Germline CDR1 is MDHEN and CDR2 is SYDVKM. Trimming shortened V by 6 bases and J by 13 bases, and 16 bases separated the two germline ends. This CDR3 spans 12 amino acids. DNA for the CDR3: TGTGCCAGCAGCAGTAACCGGGACTCCCAGTACTTC. It is translated as CASSSNRDSQYF.

The chain links TRBV4-1 to TRBJ2-1; perhaps TRBD2 as D (6 bases). Germline lookup yields CDR1 MGHRA and CDR2 YSYEKL. This CDR3 has 13 residues. Trimming shortened V by 0 bases and J by 7 bases, and 7 bases separated the two germline ends. In DNA form, the CDR3 reads TGCGCCAGCAGCCAAGAAGGAGGGAATGAGCAGTTCTTC. This sequence encodes CASSQEGGNEQFF.

This chain uses TRBV9 with TRBJ2-1, with D tentatively TRBD2 (6 bases). CDR1 SGDLS and CDR2 YYNGEE come from the germline V gene. The CDR3 is 13 amino acids. Trimming left V 0 bases short and J 11 bases short, with 12 bases between. CDR3 DNA: TGTGCCAGCAGCGTAGCTCCGGGGGTCCAGCAGTTCTTC. This encodes CASSVAPGVQQFF.

V is TRBV20-1 and J is TRBJ1-1; D is undetermined. The CDR3 is 8 amino acids. Trimming took 4 bases from V and 14 from J, leaving 8 bases between them. The germline V gene has CDR1 DFQATT and CDR2 SNEGSKA (reference sequence). For the CDR3, the DNA is TGCAGTGCTACCCTAGGCTTCTTT. Protein product: CSATLGFF.

The rearrangement joins TRBV5-6 to TRBJ2-5, with 11 bases matching TRBD2. Germline V CDR1 and CDR2: SGHDT, YYEEEE. This CDR3 comprises 15 residues. V trimming: 4 bases; J trimming: 0 bases; junction bases outside the gene matches: 2. CDR3 residues: CASSRLAGYQETQYF. The CDR3 DNA sequence: TGTGCCAGCAGCCGACTAGCGGGATACCAAGAGACCCAGTACTTC.

The chain carries TRBV28 and TRBJ2-1; TRBD2 matches at 13 bases. Per the germline V gene, CDR1 is MDHEN and CDR2 is SYDVKM. The CDR3 spans 13 residues. V lost 10 bases, J lost 9 bases, and 6 bases stayed unmatched. The chain's CDR3 is CATRTSGRPEQFF. CDR3 nucleotides: TGTGCCACACGGACTAGCGGGAGACCTGAGCAGTTCTTC.

The chain is built from TRBV6-5 and TRBJ2-5; 7 nucleotides match TRBD2. Trimming at V came to 2 bases and at J to 2 bases, leaving 2 bases not matched to a gene. The CDR3 has 14 amino acids. Germline-derived CDR1 and CDR2 are MNHEY and SVGAGI. In DNA, the CDR3 is TGTGCCAGCAGTTACGTGGGAGGGCAAGAGACCCAGTACTTC. Protein: CASSYVGGQETQYF.

This clone was detected a few times. This chain links TRBV11-2 with TRBJ1-4; 9 bases fit TRBD1. V lost 1 base to trimming and J lost 8 bases; unmatched junction nucleotides: 5. Germline-derived CDR1 and CDR2 are SGHAT and FQNNGV. This CDR3 region has 15 residues. CDR3 sequence reads: CASSLGDRDQEKLFF. CDR3 in DNA: TGTGCCAGCAGCTTAGGGGACAGGGATCAAGAAAAACTGTTTTTT.

This chain joins TRBV7-2 and TRBJ1-2; tentative D call: TRBD1 (5 bases). This CDR3 has 15 residues. Germline lookup yields CDR1 SGHTA and CDR2 FQGNSA. V lost 2 bases and J 8 bases, leaving 18 bases between the germline ends. This CDR3 is CASSLHATGVMGYTF. The CDR3 nucleotides read TGTGCCAGCAGCTTACACGCCACGGGGGTGATGGGCTACACCTTC.

The chain's CDR3 is CASSFEGTNEKLFF. For the CDR3, the DNA is TGTGCCAGCAGTTTTGAGGGAACTAATGAAAAACTGTTTTTT. This chain connects TRBV28 to TRBJ1-4, with D unclear. Trimming shortened V by 3 bases and J by 1 base, and 6 bases separated the two germline ends. The CDR3 length is 14 residues. CDR1 and CDR2 (germline): MDHEN, SYDVKM.

The chain couples TRBV2 to TRBJ1-5; D gene unclear. Germline-derived CDR1 and CDR2 are SNHLY and FYNNEI. V dropped 5 bases and J dropped 0 bases, with 11 bases sitting between them. This CDR3 has 15 residues. CDR3 sequence reads: CASSRQAYSNQPQHF. In DNA, the CDR3 is TGTGCCAGCAGTCGACAAGCTTATAGCAATCAGCCCCAGCATTTT.

The chain uses TRBV19 and TRBJ2-5, with D possibly TRBD1 on 6 matching bases. CDR1 and CDR2 from the germline V gene are LNHDA and SQIVND (reference sequence). This CDR3 is 14 amino acids long. Trimming stripped 4 bases from V and 5 bases from J, with 14 bases between. The CDR3 bases are TGTGCCAGTAGTACGGGACACCCCCGGGAGACCCAGTACTTC. As protein: CASSTGHPRETQYF. Full variable domain (missing parts from reference TRBV19 and TRBJ2-5): DGGITQSPKYLFRKEGQNVTLSCEQNLNHDAMYWYRQDPGQGLRLIYYSQIVNDFQKGDIAEGYSVSREKKESFPLTVTSAQKNPTAFYLCASSTGHPRETQYFGPGTRLLVL.

This clone has more than one count but fewer than ten. The chain is built from TRBV19 and TRBJ1-1; D gene uncertain. Germline loops: CDR1 LNHDA, CDR2 SQIVND (reference sequence). The CDR3 extends over 13 amino acids. Trimming left V 6 bases short and J 4 bases short, with 12 bases between. CDR3 nucleotide sequence: TGTGCCAGTAGGGTCCCTCGGGGCACTGAAGCTTTCTTT. It is translated as CASRVPRGTEAFF.

CDR3 loop: CASSLSPGGPQHF. CDR3 bases: TGTGCCAGCAGCTTAAGCCCCGGGGGGCCCCAGCATTTT. V gene TRBV7-3 combines with J gene TRBJ1-5; D perhaps matches TRBD1 (5 bases). Trimming took 1 base from V and 9 from J, leaving 10 bases between them. The CDR3 length is 13 residues. The germline V gene encodes CDR1 SGHTA and CDR2 FQGTGA.

The chain carries TRBV5-1 and TRBJ2-2, with 12 positions matching TRBD2. Germline CDR1 is SGHRS and CDR2 is YFSETQ. The CDR3 has 20 amino acids. Unmatched junction bases numbered 13, after V lost 4 bases and J lost 0 bases. The chain's CDR3 is CASSHILAGGSFANTGELFF. In DNA form, the CDR3 reads TGCGCCAGCAGCCACATACTAGCGGGGGGCTCGTTCGCGAACACCGGGGAGCTGTTTTTT.

The V gene is TRBV19, the J gene TRBJ2-7, with TRBD1 identical over 9 bases. The V gene end was trimmed by 5 bases and the J gene end by 9 bases; junction bases not matched to a gene: 8. The germline gives CDR1 LNHDA, CDR2 SQIVND (reference sequence). CDR3 length equals 13 residues. The CDR3 DNA sequence: TGTGCCAGTAGTCTGGGACAGGGTTTGGGGCAGTACTTC. This gives the protein CASSLGQGLGQYF.

This clone was seen only once. Compared with germline, one end of the junction differs, possibly owing to a read error. The chain carries TRBV19 and TRBJ1-4, with 10 bases aligning to TRBD1. This CDR3 has 16 amino acids. Per the germline V gene, CDR1 is LNHDA and CDR2 is SQIVND (reference sequence). CDR3 amino acids: CARSDLSGTGDEKLFF. The DNA for the CDR3 is TGTGCCCGTAGTGACCTTTCCGGGACAGGGGATGAAAAACTGTTTTTT.

The J gene is TRBJ2-5, the V gene TRBV19, with 8 bases aligning to TRBD1. The J call may be in error: the DNA end matches TRBJ2-7 better. Germline V gene lookup returns CDR1 LNHDA and CDR2 SQIVND (reference sequence). There are 14 residues in the CDR3. In DNA form, the CDR3 reads TGTGCCAGTAGTATTAGGACAGGGAGAGGCGAGCAGTACTTC. Translation: CASSIRTGRGEQYF.

This chain connects TRBV7-9 to TRBJ1-1; 8 bases agree with TRBD1. Germline values: CDR1 SEHNR, CDR2 FQNEAQ (reference sequence). J gave up 7 bases and V 2 bases, and 9 bases lay outside the gene matches. CDR3 size: 15 residues. CDR3 protein: CASSLWATGAGEAFF. For the CDR3, the DNA is TGTGCCAGCAGCTTATGGGCGACAGGGGCAGGTGAAGCTTTCTTT.